Below are 20 T cell receptor beta chains sequenced from a single sample in a study of blood T cell repertoires in COVID-19. Sequencing was performed with immunoSEQ multiplex PCR; in TCRdb, only in-frame clones are kept and a portion is missing. Of 350,000 to 450,000 clones listed, approximately 90% are singletons. Sequencing was performed on peripheral blood. These receptors originate from a woman aged 40 to 49 with COVID-19, enrolled during active disease.

This clone was picked up a small number of times. The chain links TRBV30 to TRBJ1-5, with a weak D call TRBD1 (5 bases). This CDR3 is 14 amino acids long. In germline, CDR1 is GTSNPN, CDR2 SVGIG (reference sequence). Trimming pared 0 bases from V and 6 bases from J, leaving 12 bases between. CDR3 nucleotides: TGTGCCTGGAGTGTGGGGAGGGGTGGTCAGCCCCAGCATTTT. Translation gives CAWSVGRGGQPQHF. The variable domain in full, with the rest retrieved from reference TRBV30 and TRBJ1-5, is SQTIHQWPATLVQPVGSPLSLECTVEGTSNPNLYWYRQAAGRGLQLLFYSVGIGQISSEVPQNLSASRPQDRQFILSSKKLLLSDSGFYLCAWSVGRGGQPQHFGDGTRLSIL.

The V gene is TRBV19, the J gene TRBJ2-1; maybe TRBD2 (6 bases). The ends were cut back, 6 bases at V and 0 bases at J, with 15 bases in the middle. The CDR3 covers 16 residues. The germline V gene encodes CDR1 LNHDA and CDR2 SQIVND (reference sequence). This CDR3 reads CASSNKAGTSYNEQFF. CDR3 DNA sequence: TGTGCCAGTAGCAATAAGGCGGGGACCTCCTACAATGAGCAGTTCTTC.

V is TRBV28 and J is TRBJ2-1; 7 nucleotides agree with TRBD1. The CDR3 has 14 residues. V shed 5 bases, J shed 9 bases, and the junction held 10 bases outside the gene matches. CDR1 MDHEN and CDR2 SYDVKM come from the germline V gene. The DNA for the CDR3 is TGTGCCAGCAGTATGACAGGGCAAGTCCGTGAGCAGTTCTTC. Its translation: CASSMTGQVREQFF. Variable domain in full (rest from reference TRBV28 and TRBJ2-1): DVKVTQSSRYLVKRTGEKVFLECVQDMDHENMFWYRQDPGLGLRLIYFSYDVKMKEKGDIPEGYSVSREKKERFSLILESASTNQTSMYLCASSMTGQVREQFFGPGTRLTVL.

The chain uses TRBV5-5 and TRBJ1-1; TRBD1 aligns across 8 bases. With V trimmed by 1 base and J by 1 base, 3 bases remained unmatched. This CDR3 contains 15 residues. Germline V gene sequence: CDR1 SGHKS, CDR2 YYEKEE (reference sequence). The CDR3 sequence: CASSLFGQGNTEAFF. The CDR3 coding sequence is TGTGCCAGCAGCTTGTTCGGACAGGGGAACACTGAAGCTTTCTTT.

The chain uses TRBV10-3 and TRBJ1-1; 8 nucleotides line up with TRBD1. From germline, CDR1 is ENHRY and CDR2 SYGVKD. The CDR3 is made up of 15 amino acids. Trimming cost V 10 bases and J 5 bases; bases outside gene matches: 15. CDR3: CATSTGGSLTTEAFF. The DNA of the CDR3 is TGTGCCACCTCTACAGGGGGAAGCCTGACGACTGAAGCTTTCTTT.

This clone was counted only a few times. The chain recombines TRBV7-2 with TRBJ2-1, with a tentative D call TRBD2 (6 bases). Looked up from germline, CDR1 is SGHTA and CDR2 is FQGNSA. V gave up 5 bases and J gave up 4 bases, with 15 bases separating them. The CDR3 covers 15 residues. The CDR3 sequence: CASSPAPGRYNEQFF. The CDR3 DNA reads TGTGCCAGCAGCCCGGCCCCCGGGAGATACAATGAGCAGTTCTTC.

The chain uses TRBV5-4 and TRBJ1-1, with D perhaps matching TRBD1 (6 bases). With 1 base removed from V and 5 bases from J, the gap between germline ends came to 15 bases. CDR1 and CDR2 (germline): SGHNT, YYREEE (reference sequence). The CDR3 is 15 residues long. The CDR3 nucleotides read TGTGCCAGCAGCTTGACCTGGGGAGGGGGAACTGAAGCTTTCTTT. Its protein product is CASSLTWGGGTEAFF.

V usage is TRBV6-2 or TRBV6-3 and J usage is TRBJ1-1; 12 bases match TRBD1. This CDR3 spans 17 amino acids. Germline lookup yields CDR1 MNHEY and CDR2 SVGEGT. With 0 bases clipped from V and 3 bases from J, the junction kept 5 bases outside the gene matches. The CDR3 loop is CASSYSRDRGRDTEAFF. DNA of the CDR3: TGTGCCAGCAGTTACTCGAGGGACAGGGGGCGAGACACTGAAGCTTTCTTT.

The sample holds a few counts of this clone. For the CDR3, the DNA is TGTGCCAGCAGCATACAGGGGTTTAACACTGAAGCTTTCTTT. Translated, it gives CASSIQGFNTEAFF. The genes are TRBV7-9 and TRBJ1-1; TRBD1 matches 7 bases. CDR1 and CDR2 (germline): SEHNR, FQNEAQ (reference sequence). This CDR3 is built from 14 residues. V gave up 5 bases and J gave up 2 bases; unmatched junction bases: 5.

The gene calls are TRBV5-1 and TRBJ1-3, with TRBD1 matching over 9 bases. CDR3 length: 15 amino acids. Trimming took 3 bases from V and 9 from J; bases not matched to a gene: 10. The germline gives CDR1 SGHRS, CDR2 YFSETQ. Here the CDR3 DNA reads TGCGCCAGCAGCTCGGGACAGGGAACTCGGGGCACCATATATTTT. Protein: CASSSGQGTRGTIYF.

The chain couples TRBV7-9 to TRBJ1-2; a possible D gene is TRBD1 (5 bases). Germline CDR1 and CDR2: SEHNR and FQNEAQ (reference sequence). The CDR3 loop spans 15 amino acids. Trimming cost V 1 base and J 0 bases, with 9 bases left between them. Here the CDR3 reads CASSLGQPTNYGYTF. The CDR3 coding sequence is TGTGCCAGCAGCTTAGGACAGCCAACTAACTATGGCTACACCTTC.

The V call is TRBV19, the J call TRBJ1-2; no clear D. This CDR3 spans 15 amino acids. The V gene's germline CDR1 is LNHDA and CDR2 SQIVND (reference sequence). V was cut by 3 bases and J by 3 bases, with 14 bases left in between. Written as DNA, the CDR3 is TGTGCCAGTAGTATTGCCCCTTTCCGAGACTATGGCTACACCTTC. Its protein product is CASSIAPFRDYGYTF.

CDR3 sequence (DNA): TGCGCCAGCAGCCAAGAGGGCCCAAGTGGGGCGGGGAGCTCCTATAATTCACCCCTCCACTTT. Its protein product is CASSQEGPSGAGSSYNSPLHF. V is TRBV4-3 and J is TRBJ1-6, with D possibly matching TRBD1 (5 bases). The V gene lost 0 bases and the J gene lost 0 bases, with 21 bases spanning the gap. This CDR3 spans 21 amino acids. Germline-derived CDR1 and CDR2 are LGHNA and YSLEER.

This rearrangement joins TRBV7-9 to TRBJ1-1; D not certain. Trimming left V 5 bases short and J 5 bases short, with 15 bases between. Germline V gene data show CDR1 as SEHNR and CDR2 as FQNEAQ (reference sequence). The CDR3 length is 14 residues. CDR3 loop: CASSPREIRTEAFF. CDR3 in DNA: TGTGCCAGCAGCCCTAGGGAGATTCGGACTGAAGCTTTCTTT.

This sequence joins TRBV19 and TRBJ1-5; D uncertain. Germline CDR1 LNHDA, CDR2 SQIVND (reference sequence). V was trimmed by 3 bases and J by 6 bases, leaving 15 bases between them. The CDR3 runs to 15 residues. The CDR3 DNA is TGTGCCAGTAGTATTCATCCAGATCCGGGTCAGCCCCAGCATTTT. It specifies CASSIHPDPGQPQHF.

The V call is TRBV4-2, the J call TRBJ2-3, with 9 nucleotides matching TRBD2. V dropped 0 bases and J dropped 0; count of bases not matched to a gene: 10. Germline V lookup: CDR1 LGHNA, CDR2 YNFKEQ. The CDR3 totals 19 residues. DNA of the CDR3: TGTGCCAGCAGCCAAGAGCTAAGCGGGGGGCTCGCTAGCACAGATACGCAGTATTTT. This gives the protein CASSQELSGGLASTDTQYF.

The chain employs TRBV11-2 and TRBJ1-4, with D possibly TRBD1 on 6 matching bases. The V gene's germline CDR1 is SGHAT and CDR2 FQNNGV. V was shortened by 2 bases and J by 6 bases, with 13 bases between the two germline ends. The CDR3 spans 15 residues. For the CDR3, the DNA is TGTGCCAGCAGCTTACAGGGGAGAGACGATGAAAAACTGTTTTTT. The encoded protein is CASSLQGRDDEKLFF.

A word on this clone: Other nucleotide sequences from this sample produce the same CDR3. CDR3 protein: CASSPRTGDTGELFF. In nucleotides, the CDR3 is TGTGCCAGCTCACCCCGGACAGGGGACACCGGGGAGCTGTTTTTT. The chain couples TRBV18 to TRBJ2-2; 9 bases are shared with TRBD1. The trim removed 3 bases at V and 3 bases at J, leaving 2 bases unmatched. The V gene's germline CDR1 is KGHSH and CDR2 LQKENI. The CDR3 is 15 residues long.

The chain carries TRBV27 and TRBJ2-1; unclear D gene. The CDR3 spans 16 residues. Trimming stripped 7 bases from V and 4 bases from J, with 20 bases between. Germline CDR1 reads MNHEY; CDR2 reads SMNVEV (reference sequence). CDR3 sequence reads: CASTPRRILKYNEQFF. The CDR3 DNA follows: TGTGCCAGCACGCCTCGGCGGATTCTAAAGTACAATGAGCAGTTCTTC.

V gene TRBV7-9 combines with J gene TRBJ2-7; the match to TRBD1 covers 9 bases. CDR3 length: 12 amino acids. Germline V gene sequence: CDR1 SEHNR, CDR2 FQNEAQ (reference sequence). The ends lost 7 bases at V and 6 bases at J; junction bases unmatched: 4. CDR3 sequence (DNA): TGTGCCAGCAACAGGGGGCCGTTCGAGCAGTACTTC. This codes for CASNRGPFEQYF.